Following are 13 T cell receptor beta chains from one sample sequenced in a study of blood T cell repertoires in COVID-19. Profiled with immunoSEQ multiplex PCR; TCRdb holds only in-frame clones, not every one. The sample includes 350,000 to 550,000 clones, around 89% of them seen just once. Sequences were obtained from PBMCs or T cells enriched from blood (not recorded which). The receptors stem from a man in his thirties or forties who had recovered from COVID-19.

The rearrangement joins TRBV14 to TRBJ1-1; 7 nucleotides line up with TRBD1. J was trimmed by 6 bases and V by 3 bases; bases with no gene match: 1. CDR1 and CDR2 (germline): SGHDN, FVKESK. This CDR3 contains 12 residues. CDR3 residues: CASSQGTAEAFF. DNA of the CDR3: TGTGCCAGCAGCCAGGGGACAGCTGAAGCTTTCTTT.

The CDR3 spells CAITPAGANTGELFF. CDR3 DNA: TGTGCCATCACCCCAGCGGGAGCGAACACCGGGGAGCTGTTTTTT. The gene calls are TRBV10-3 and TRBJ2-2, with TRBD2 identical over 8 bases. V gave up 7 bases and J gave up 0 bases; unmatched junction bases: 4. The CDR3 loop spans 15 amino acids. Germline V CDR1 and CDR2: ENHRY, SYGVKD.

The rearrangement joins TRBV5-1 to TRBJ2-5; perhaps TRBD2 as D (6 bases). Germline V gene data show CDR1 as SGHRS and CDR2 as YFSETQ. Trimming removed 1 base from V and 5 bases from J, with 9 bases in between. This CDR3 has 13 residues. The CDR3 reads CASSLLGRETQYF. The CDR3 coding sequence is TGCGCCAGCAGCTTGCTTGGGAGGGAGACCCAGTACTTC.

This clone came up a few times. J is TRBJ1-2 and V is TRBV27; 10 nucleotides align to TRBD1. The CDR3 runs 16 residues. Germline CDR1 MNHEY, CDR2 SMNVEV (reference sequence). V was pared by 4 bases and J by 7 bases, with 12 bases of the junction left unmatched. In DNA, the CDR3 is TGTGCCAGCAGTTATATGGGGGACAGGGGACGGTCTGGCTACACCTTC. Translated, it gives CASSYMGDRGRSGYTF.

This chain uses TRBV4-1 with TRBJ2-7; 8 nucleotides align to TRBD2. There are 15 residues in the CDR3. Germline-derived CDR1 and CDR2 are MGHRA and YSYEKL. Trimming at V came to 3 bases and at J to 6 bases, leaving 10 bases not matched to a gene. CDR3 in DNA: TGCGCCAGCAGCCAGGGACTAGGGTACGGCGTCGAGCAGTACTTC. Translated, it gives CASSQGLGYGVEQYF.

The gene calls are TRBV7-9 and TRBJ2-3; 11 bases agree with TRBD2. V was clipped by 1 base and J by 2 bases; unmatched bases: 2. The CDR3 contains 16 residues. Germline CDR1 and CDR2: SEHNR and FQNEAQ (reference sequence). CDR3 sequence: CASSLGLAGITDTQYF. In nucleotides, the CDR3 is TGTGCCAGCAGCTTAGGACTAGCGGGGATCACAGATACGCAGTATTTT.

The J gene is TRBJ2-7, the V gene TRBV5-1; 9 bases line up with TRBD1. The CDR3 runs 14 residues. Trimming cost V 0 bases and J 5 bases; bases outside gene matches: 3. Germline CDR1 is SGHRS and CDR2 is YFSETQ. Here the CDR3 DNA reads TGCGCCAGCAGCTTGGGACAGGGGGGCCACGAGCAGTACTTC. This codes for CASSLGQGGHEQYF.

In DNA, the CDR3 is TGTGCCAGCAGGGCCGGGACTAGCGGGATCGGGGATGAGCAGTTCTTC. It encodes CASRAGTSGIGDEQFF. The chain uses TRBV28 and TRBJ2-1, with TRBD2 identical over 13 bases. Looked up from germline, CDR1 is MDHEN and CDR2 is SYDVKM. With 6 bases clipped from V and 8 bases from J, the junction kept 10 bases outside the gene matches. CDR3 length equals 16 residues.

A single count supports this clone. The chain carries TRBV5-1 and TRBJ2-3, with D uncertain. Trimming stripped 4 bases from V and 5 bases from J, with 17 bases between. Germline-derived CDR1 and CDR2 are SGHRS and YFSETQ. The length of the CDR3 is 15 residues. CDR3 nucleotides: TGCGCCAGCAGCCCCGTTTCCGGGTTGGAAGATACGCAGTATTTT. Translated: CASSPVSGLEDTQYF.

The chain links TRBV9 to TRBJ2-1; 11 nucleotides line up with TRBD1. Germline CDR1 and CDR2: SGDLS and YYNGEE. The CDR3 is 16 amino acids. With V trimmed by 2 bases and J by 3 bases, 4 bases remained unmatched. CDR3 coding DNA: TGTGCCAGCAGCGTTGTGGGACAGGGGGTCTACAATGAGCAGTTCTTC. Translation: CASSVVGQGVYNEQFF.

This chain links TRBV5-4 with TRBJ1-2; 11 bases are shared with TRBD1. V lost 1 base and J lost 6; bases outside the gene matches: 8. The CDR3 extends over 16 amino acids. Germline assignment: CDR1 SGHNT and CDR2 YYREEE (reference sequence). For the CDR3, the DNA is TGTGCCAGCAGCTTGCAGATGAGGGACAGGGGGAATGGCTACACCTTC. Amino acids: CASSLQMRDRGNGYTF. The full variable domain, completed using reference TRBV5-4 and TRBJ1-2, is ETGVTQSPTHLIKTRGQQVTLRCSSQSGHNTVSWYQQALGQGPQFIFQYYREEENGRGNFPPRFSGLQFPNYSSELNVNALELDDSALYLCASSLQMRDRGNGYTFGSGTRLTVV.

V usage is TRBV19 and J usage is TRBJ1-5; a weak D match, TRBD1 (6 bases). Germline assignment: CDR1 LNHDA and CDR2 SQIVND (reference sequence). The CDR3 is 13 amino acids. The ends were cut back, 6 bases at V and 5 bases at J, with 11 bases in the middle. The CDR3 DNA reads as TGTGCCAGTAGCAACCACAGGGATCAGCCCCAGCATTTT. As protein: CASSNHRDQPQHF.

The V call is TRBV4-1, the J call TRBJ1-4; possible D gene TRBD1, 6 bases. Per the germline V gene, CDR1 is MGHRA and CDR2 is YSYEKL. This CDR3 comprises 15 residues. Trimming stripped 3 bases from V and 7 bases from J, with 15 bases between. The CDR3 loop reads CASSQITGTGEKLFF. In nucleotides, the CDR3 is TGCGCCAGCAGCCAGATTACAGGGACGGGTGAAAAACTGTTTTTT.